The T cell receptor (beta chain) under discussion was sequenced for a study of T cell responses to AZD1222 COVID-19 vaccine. Background on the study: Second-dose intervals near 4 or 12 weeks were combined.

Clones were read by immunoSEQ multiplex PCR, and TCRdb kept only the in-frame ones, dropping some. The sample includes tens of thousands of clones, roughly 90% of them seen just once. A remark on this clone: What it binds is unknown.

V was pared by 5 bases and J by 1 base, with 7 bases of the junction left unmatched. The CDR3 spans 15 residues. Germline-derived CDR1 and CDR2 are LNHDA and SQIVND (reference sequence). Study outcomes and limitations: The study sampled repertoires only after the peak T cell response. Seropositive status at baseline applied to only 6 or 7 AZD1222 recipients.

This material consisted of peripheral blood, taken on day 0 of AZD1222 vaccination. This TCR came from an adult in good health. The chain couples TRBV19 to TRBJ1-2; 7 bases match TRBD1. CDR3 loop: CASSPDRWLNYGYTF. The DNA for the CDR3 is TGTGCCAGTAGTCCGGACAGGTGGCTTAACTATGGCTACACCTTC.